The 2 T cell receptor beta chains given below trace back to one sample, sequenced in a study of post-analysis software for immune sequencing data. Study-level findings and limits: Relative to controls, patients had 4 or 5 TRBV segments at higher frequency, with TRBV5-6, TRBV5-1 and TRBV20-1 among these.

The TCR beta cDNA libraries carried unique molecular identifiers. TCRdb recomputed calls from the PCR reads with MiXCR, one row per CDR3 protein. Of 740,000 or so distinct CDR3 sequences in the sample, approximately 53% were seen once. Their cognate antigens are unknown. The sequenced sample was blood. The receptor set was obtained from a girl aged 5-17 years with multiple sclerosis.

This clonotype has only a few counts. The chain recombines TRBV5-1 with TRBJ2-1; D remains unclear. V lost 0 bases and J lost 9, with 10 bases in between. Germline lookup yields CDR1 SGHRS and CDR2 YFSETQ. This CDR3 is 13 amino acids long. The CDR3 DNA is TGCGCCAGCAGCTTGGGAACAGTGGGTGAGCAGTTCTTC. This codes for CASSLGTVGEQFF.

V and J are TRBV4-1 and TRBJ2-1; perhaps TRBD1 as D (5 bases). This CDR3 is 14 amino acids long. Germline lookup yields CDR1 MGHRA and CDR2 YSYEKL. The V end was cut by 0 bases, the J end by 8 bases, with 11 bases between. CDR3 amino acids: CASSQDQGVDEQFF. The CDR3 bases are TGCGCCAGCAGCCAAGATCAGGGTGTCGATGAGCAGTTCTTC.